This T cell receptor beta chain was sequenced for a study of cytomegalovirus exposure and HLA in healthy donors. At the level of the study: As released early, the data held 75 million to 90 million unique TCRs from HLA-typed donors.

About this clone itself: Its antigen is unidentified.

Regarding the study as a whole: A classifier reportedly called cytomegalovirus status with high sensitivity and specificity. In all likelihood, a cluster of highly shared sequence variants was a sequencing artifact. Roughly uniform depth of sequencing across donors was assumed in presence/absence analyses.

This CDR3 region has 12 residues. Germline values: CDR1 LNHNV, CDR2 YYDKDF (reference sequence). Between the trimmed V and J ends, which lost 5 bases and 7 bases, there was a span of 9 bases. Amplification used 60 Vbeta primers and 13 Jbeta primers. TCRdb's copy holds only in-frame clones and misses some; the assay was immunoSEQ multiplex PCR. Its clone listing holds about 170,000 clones. The chain recombines TRBV15 with TRBJ2-1; D might be TRBD1 (6 bases). The sample taken for sequencing was PBMCs. The origin of this receptor is a woman aged 18-30 years in good health and CMV-seropositive. The chain's CDR3 is CATSLQGNEQFF. CDR3 in DNA: TGTGCCACCAGCCTTCAGGGGAATGAGCAGTTCTTC. Combining the CDR3 with reference TRBV15 and TRBJ2-1 gives the whole variable domain DAMVIQNPRYQVTQFGKPVTLSCSQTLNHNVMYWYQQKSSQAPKLLFHYYDKDFNNEADTPDNFQSRRPNTSFCFLDIRSPGLGDTAMYLCATSLQGNEQFFGPGTRLTVL.